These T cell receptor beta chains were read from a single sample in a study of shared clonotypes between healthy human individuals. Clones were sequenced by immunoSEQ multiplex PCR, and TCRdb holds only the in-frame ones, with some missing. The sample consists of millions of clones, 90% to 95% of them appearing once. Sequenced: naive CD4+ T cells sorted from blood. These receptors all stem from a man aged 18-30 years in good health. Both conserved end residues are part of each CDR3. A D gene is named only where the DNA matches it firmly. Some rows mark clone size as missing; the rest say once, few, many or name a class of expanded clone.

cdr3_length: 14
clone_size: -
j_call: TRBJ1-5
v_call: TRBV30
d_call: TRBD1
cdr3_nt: TGTGCCTGGAGCGGACAGGGGAGCAATCAGCCCCAGCATTTT
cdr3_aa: CAWSGQGSNQPQHF

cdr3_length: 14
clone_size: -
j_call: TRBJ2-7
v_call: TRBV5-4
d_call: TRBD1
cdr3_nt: TGTGCCAGCAGCTCGGGGACAGGGGGTATCGAGCAGTACTTC
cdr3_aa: CASSSGTGGIEQYF

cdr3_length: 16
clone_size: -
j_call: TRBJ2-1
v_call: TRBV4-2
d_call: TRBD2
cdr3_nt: TGTGCCAGCAGCCTCGGGCGACTAGCGGGGGGAAATGAGCAGTTCTTC
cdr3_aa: CASSLGRLAGGNEQFF

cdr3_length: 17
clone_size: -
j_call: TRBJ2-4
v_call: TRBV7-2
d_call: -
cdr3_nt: TGTGCCAGCAGCAGCAGGGAAACAGCGCTAGCCAAAAACATTCAGTACTTC
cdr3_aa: CASSSRETALAKNIQYF

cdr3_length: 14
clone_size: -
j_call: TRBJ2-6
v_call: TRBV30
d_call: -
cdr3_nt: TGTGCCTGGAGCCAGAGCTCTGGGGCCAACGTCCTGACTTTC
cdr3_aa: CAWSQSSGANVLTF

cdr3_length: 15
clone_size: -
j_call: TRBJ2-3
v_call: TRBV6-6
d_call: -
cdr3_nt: TGTGCCAGCAGAAGGTGGGACAATTCGGCAGATACGCAGTATTTT
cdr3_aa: CASRRWDNSADTQYF

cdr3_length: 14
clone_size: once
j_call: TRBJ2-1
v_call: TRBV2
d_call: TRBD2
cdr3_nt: TGTGCCAGCAGTGAGCGGGAGGTGTACAATGAGCAGTTCTTC
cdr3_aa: CASSEREVYNEQFF

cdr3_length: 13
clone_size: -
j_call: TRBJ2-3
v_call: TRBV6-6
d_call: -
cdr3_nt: TGTGCCAGCAGGGAGGGGGGCACAGATACGCAGTATTTT
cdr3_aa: CASREGGTDTQYF

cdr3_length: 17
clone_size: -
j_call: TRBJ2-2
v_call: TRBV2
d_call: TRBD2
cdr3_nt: TGTGCCAGCAGTATCCAGACTAGCGGGATTTTATCCGGGGAGCTGTTTTTT
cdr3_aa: CASSIQTSGILSGELFF

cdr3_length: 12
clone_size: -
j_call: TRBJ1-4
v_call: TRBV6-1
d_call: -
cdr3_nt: TGTGCCAGCAGGACAGTTAATGAAAAACTGTTTTTT
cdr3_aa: CASRTVNEKLFF

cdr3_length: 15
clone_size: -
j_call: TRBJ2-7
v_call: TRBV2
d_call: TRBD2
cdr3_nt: TGTGCCAGCAGTGATCTGGCGGGAGGGATCTACGAGCAGTACTTC
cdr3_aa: CASSDLAGGIYEQYF

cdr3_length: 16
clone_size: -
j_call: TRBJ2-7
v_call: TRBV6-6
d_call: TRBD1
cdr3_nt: TGTGCCAGCAGCCCACAGGGGGTACAGATCTCCTACGAGCAGTACTTC
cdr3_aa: CASSPQGVQISYEQYF

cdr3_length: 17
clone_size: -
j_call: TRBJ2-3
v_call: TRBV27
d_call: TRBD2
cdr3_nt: TGTGCCAGCAGTCTCGACCGGACTAGCGGACGCACAGATACGCAGTATTTT
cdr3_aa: CASSLDRTSGRTDTQYF

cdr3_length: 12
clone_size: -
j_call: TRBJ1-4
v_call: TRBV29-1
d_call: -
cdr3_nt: TGCAGCGTTGCTGGGACTAATGAAAAACTGTTTTTT
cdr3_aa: CSVAGTNEKLFF

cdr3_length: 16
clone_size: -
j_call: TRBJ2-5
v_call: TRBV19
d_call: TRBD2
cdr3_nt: TGTGCCAGTACCTCGACTAGCGGGACAGAATGGGAGACCCAGTACTTC
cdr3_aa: CASTSTSGTEWETQYF

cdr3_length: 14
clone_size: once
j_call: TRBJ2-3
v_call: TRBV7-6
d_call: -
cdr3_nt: TGTGCCAGCAGCTTAGAGATAAGCACAGATACGCAGTATTTT
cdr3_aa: CASSLEISTDTQYF

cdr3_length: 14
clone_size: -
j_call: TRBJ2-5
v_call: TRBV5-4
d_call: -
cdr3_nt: TGTGCCAGCAGCCCCGGACTGCTTATTGAGACCCAGTACTTC
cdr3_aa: CASSPGLLIETQYF

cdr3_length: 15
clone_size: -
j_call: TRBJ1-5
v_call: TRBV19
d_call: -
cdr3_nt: TGTGCCAGTAGTATAGAAGGGGGTTACAATCAGCCCCAGCATTTT
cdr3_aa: CASSIEGGYNQPQHF

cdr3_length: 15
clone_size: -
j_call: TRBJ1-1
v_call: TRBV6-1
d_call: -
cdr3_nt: TGTGCCAGCAGCCCCTCGGGGGCTCTGAACACTGAAGCTTTCTTT
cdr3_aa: CASSPSGALNTEAFF

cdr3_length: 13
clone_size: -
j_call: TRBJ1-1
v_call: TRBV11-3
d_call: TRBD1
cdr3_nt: TGTGCCAGCAGCCAGGGGGGGGCTAGTGAAGCTTTCTTT
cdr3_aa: CASSQGGASEAFF

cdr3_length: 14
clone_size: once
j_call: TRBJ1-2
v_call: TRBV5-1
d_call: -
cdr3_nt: TGCGCCAGCAGCTTGGTTCGGGGGGGCGATGGCTACACCTTC
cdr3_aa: CASSLVRGGDGYTF

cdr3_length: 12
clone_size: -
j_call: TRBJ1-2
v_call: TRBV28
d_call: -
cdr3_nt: TGTGCCAGCAGAGTCAGGGTGGGCGGCTACACCTTC
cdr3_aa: CASRVRVGGYTF

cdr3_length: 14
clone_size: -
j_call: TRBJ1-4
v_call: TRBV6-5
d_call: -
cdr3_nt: TGTGCCAGCAGTTATGGAACAGGGAGTGAAAAACTGTTTTTT
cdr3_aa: CASSYGTGSEKLFF

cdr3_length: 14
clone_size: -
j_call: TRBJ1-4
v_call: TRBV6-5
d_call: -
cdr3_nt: TGTGCCAGCAGTACTGGAGGGGGGCGAGAAAAACTGTTTTTT
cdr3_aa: CASSTGGGREKLFF

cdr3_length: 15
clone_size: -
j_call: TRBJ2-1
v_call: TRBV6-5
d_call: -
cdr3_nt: TGTGCCAGCAGCGGCACAGTCAACTCCTACAATGAGCAGTTCTTC
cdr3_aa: CASSGTVNSYNEQFF

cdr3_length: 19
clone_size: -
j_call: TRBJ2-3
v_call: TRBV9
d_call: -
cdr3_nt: TGTGCCAGCAGCGTAGCGGTTTCAAGCGGAGGACTTAACACAGATACGCAGTATTTT
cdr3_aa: CASSVAVSSGGLNTDTQYF

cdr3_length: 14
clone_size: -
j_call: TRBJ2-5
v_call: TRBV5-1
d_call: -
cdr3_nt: TGCGCCAGCAGCTCTCTGACACTTTCTGGGACCCAGTACTTC
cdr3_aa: CASSSLTLSGTQYF

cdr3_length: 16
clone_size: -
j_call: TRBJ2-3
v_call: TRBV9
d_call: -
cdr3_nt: TGTGCCAGCAGCGTCGGTGGGCAGCGTGACACAGATACGCAGTATTTT
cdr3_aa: CASSVGGQRDTDTQYF

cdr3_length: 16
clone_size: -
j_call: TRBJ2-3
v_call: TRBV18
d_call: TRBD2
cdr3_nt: TGTGCCAGCACCCGACTAGCGGTTACTAGCACAGATACGCAGTATTTT
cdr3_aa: CASTRLAVTSTDTQYF

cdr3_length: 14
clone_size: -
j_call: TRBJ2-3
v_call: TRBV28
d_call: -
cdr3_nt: TGTGCCAGCAGCCACGATAGAGGCACAGATACGCAGTATTTT
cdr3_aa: CASSHDRGTDTQYF

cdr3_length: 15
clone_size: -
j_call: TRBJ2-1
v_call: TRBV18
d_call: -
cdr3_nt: TGTGCCAGCTCACCACCCACACGGACGGATAATGAGCAGTTCTTC
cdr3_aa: CASSPPTRTDNEQFF

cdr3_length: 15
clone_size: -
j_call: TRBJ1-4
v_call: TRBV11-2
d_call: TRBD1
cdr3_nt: TGTGCCAGCAGCTTAGGGCGGACAGGGGGGACAAAACTGTTTTTT
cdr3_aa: CASSLGRTGGTKLFF

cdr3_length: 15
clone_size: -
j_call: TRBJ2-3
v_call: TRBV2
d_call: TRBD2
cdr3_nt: TGTGCCAGCAGTGAACTGCGGGGGAGCACAGATACGCAGTATTTT
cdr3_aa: CASSELRGSTDTQYF

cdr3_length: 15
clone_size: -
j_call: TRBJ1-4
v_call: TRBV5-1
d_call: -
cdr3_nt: TGCGCCAGCAGCTTGGGGGCCACTATTAATGAAAAACTGTTTTTT
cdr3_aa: CASSLGATINEKLFF

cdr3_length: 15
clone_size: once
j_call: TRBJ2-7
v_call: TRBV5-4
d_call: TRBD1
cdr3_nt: TGTGCCAGCAGCTTCAGTTCGGGACAGCAGTACGAGCAGTACTTC
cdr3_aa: CASSFSSGQQYEQYF

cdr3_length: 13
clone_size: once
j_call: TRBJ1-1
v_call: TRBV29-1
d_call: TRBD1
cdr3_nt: TGCAGCACCCGACAGGGGGTAGGCACTGAAGCTTTCTTT
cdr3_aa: CSTRQGVGTEAFF

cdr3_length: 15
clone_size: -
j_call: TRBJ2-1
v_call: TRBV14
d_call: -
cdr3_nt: TGTGCCAGCAGCCAAGGTAGGACAGAGTACAATGAGCAGTTCTTC
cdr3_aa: CASSQGRTEYNEQFF

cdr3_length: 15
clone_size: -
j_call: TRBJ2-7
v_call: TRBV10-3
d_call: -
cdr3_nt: TGTGCCATCAGAACAGGGAATCTGGGTACCTACGAGCAGTACTTC
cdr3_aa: CAIRTGNLGTYEQYF

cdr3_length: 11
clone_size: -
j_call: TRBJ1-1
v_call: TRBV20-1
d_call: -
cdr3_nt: TGCAGTGCTACATGGAGCACCAGGGCTTTCTTT
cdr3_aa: CSATWSTRAFF

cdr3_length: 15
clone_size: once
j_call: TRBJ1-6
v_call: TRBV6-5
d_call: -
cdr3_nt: TGTGCCAGCAGTTACTCGATCATGGATAATTCACCCCTCCACTTT
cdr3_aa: CASSYSIMDNSPLHF

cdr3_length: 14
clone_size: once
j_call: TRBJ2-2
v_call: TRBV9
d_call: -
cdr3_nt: TGTGCCAGCAGCGTAGTTAGTTCCACCGGGGAGCTGTTTTTT
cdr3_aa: CASSVVSSTGELFF

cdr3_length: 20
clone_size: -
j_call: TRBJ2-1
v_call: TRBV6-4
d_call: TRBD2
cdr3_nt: TGTGCCAGCAGGGGGTGTCATCGGGAGGCCCTCCGCCGCTCCTACAATGAGCAGTTCTTC
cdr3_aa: CASRGCHREALRRSYNEQFF

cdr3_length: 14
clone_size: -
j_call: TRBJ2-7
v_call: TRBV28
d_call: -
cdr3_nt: TGTGCCAGCAGTTTACCCAGGGGATTTTACGAGCAGTACTTC
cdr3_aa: CASSLPRGFYEQYF

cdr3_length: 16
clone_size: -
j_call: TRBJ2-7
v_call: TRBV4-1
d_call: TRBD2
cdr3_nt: TGCGCCAGCAGCCAAGGTATACTAGCGGTATCCTACGAGCAGTACTTC
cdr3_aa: CASSQGILAVSYEQYF

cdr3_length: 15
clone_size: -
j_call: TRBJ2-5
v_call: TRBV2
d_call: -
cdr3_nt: TGTGCCAGCAGAGTCTATTCGAGGAACCAAGAGACCCAGTACTTC
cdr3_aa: CASRVYSRNQETQYF

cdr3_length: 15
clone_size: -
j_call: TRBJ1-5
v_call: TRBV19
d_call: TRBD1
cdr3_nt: TGTGCCAGTAGTTTTTCGGCAGGGGGGGTCCAGCCCCAGCATTTT
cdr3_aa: CASSFSAGGVQPQHF

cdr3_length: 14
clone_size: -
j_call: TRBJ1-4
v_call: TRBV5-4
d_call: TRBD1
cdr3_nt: TGTGCCAGCAGCTGGGACAGGAGGAATGAAAAACTGTTTTTT
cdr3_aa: CASSWDRRNEKLFF

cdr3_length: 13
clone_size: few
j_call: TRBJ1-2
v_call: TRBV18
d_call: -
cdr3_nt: TGTGCCAGCTCACCGGTCGGCGGGGATGGCTACACCTTC
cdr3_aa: CASSPVGGDGYTF

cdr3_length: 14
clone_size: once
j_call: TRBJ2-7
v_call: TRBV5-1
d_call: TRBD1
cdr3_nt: TGCGCCAGCAGTCCGGGACAGAGACCCTACGAGCAGTACTTC
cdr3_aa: CASSPGQRPYEQYF

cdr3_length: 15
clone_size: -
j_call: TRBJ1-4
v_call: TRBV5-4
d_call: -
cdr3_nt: TGTGCCAGCGGACGTGGACTCAAGGCTAATGAAAAACTGTTTTTT
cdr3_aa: CASGRGLKANEKLFF

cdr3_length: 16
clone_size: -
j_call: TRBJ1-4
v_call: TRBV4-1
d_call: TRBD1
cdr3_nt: TGCGCCAGCAGCCAAGTCTTAGCTCAGGGGGTTGAAAAACTGTTTTTT
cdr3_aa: CASSQVLAQGVEKLFF

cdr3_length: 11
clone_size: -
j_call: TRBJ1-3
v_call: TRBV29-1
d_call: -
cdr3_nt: TGCAGCGTTGAGGAGGGAAACACCATATATTTT
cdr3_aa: CSVEEGNTIYF

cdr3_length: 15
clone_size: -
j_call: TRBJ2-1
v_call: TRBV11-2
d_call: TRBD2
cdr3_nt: TGTGCCAGCAGCAAAGAGCGGGGGAAATACAATGAGCAGTTCTTC
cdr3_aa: CASSKERGKYNEQFF

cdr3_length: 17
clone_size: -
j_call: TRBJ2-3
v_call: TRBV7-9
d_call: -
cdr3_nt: TGTGCCAGCAGCCCAGACTCCGCGGTGGGGAGCACAGATACGCAGTATTTT
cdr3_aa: CASSPDSAVGSTDTQYF

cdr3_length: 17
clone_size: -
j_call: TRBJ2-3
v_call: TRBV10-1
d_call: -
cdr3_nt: TGCGCCAGCAGTGAATTTTCCGCAGGGTCCTACACAGATACGCAGTATTTT
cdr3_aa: CASSEFSAGSYTDTQYF

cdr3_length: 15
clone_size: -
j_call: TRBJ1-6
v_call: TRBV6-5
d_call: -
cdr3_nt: TGTGCCAGCAAATCCGGGACTCACTATAATTCACCCCTCCACTTT
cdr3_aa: CASKSGTHYNSPLHF